This entry concerns a single T cell receptor beta chain. Its specific antigen is unknown. Per-base qualities were not stored, and no clone one base away is much larger. This sample was included in a study of cytomegalovirus exposure and HLA in healthy donors (TCRdb year 2017). Looking at the study overall: A later analysis indicated that the roughly 130 validation repertoires were generated on the platform also employed for the 700 or so repertoires of the first cohort. The study was designed to test whether signatures of past pathogen exposure could be identified by cataloging public T cell receptors. In addition to the first cohort of about 650 subjects, a separate validation cohort of around 110 different subjects was used. To predict cytomegalovirus infection status, the study combined high-throughput TCR immunosequencing, statistical association of individual TCRs with disease status, and machine learning. Study-wide conclusions, independent of this receptor: Most TCR sequences were seen in very few donors, while some public TCRs were found in many individuals. In vitro tests confirmed that a few of the cytomegalovirus-associated TCR beta chains recognize cytomegalovirus antigens. Of the cluster scores, roughly 95% were above 0 in a later analysis, which found that TCRs clustered in the first cohort also tended to co-occur in the approximately 130 validation repertoires. A later analysis had no HLA typing for the validation cohort, so co-occurrence there was scored across all 110 or so repertoires. According to the authors, the approach could potentially be generalized to other disease states and immunological phenotypes. The study listed approximately 150 TCR beta chains as associated with cytomegalovirus. Cytomegalovirus status was reported to be diagnosed by the classifier with high specificity and sensitivity in both the original and validation cohorts.

The library was made by the immunoSEQ multiplex PCR assay. Processing in the source paper ran as follows. A statistical classification framework was built to diagnose cytomegalovirus status from the catalog of TCR beta chain sequences. In TCRdb, the immuneACCESS table is reduced to in-frame sequences with V and J assigned. These tables do not hold every clone; where another copy was compared, an unresolved V gene accounts for under half, and the others remain unexplained. The V and J calls and clone size are taken from that table; D and trimming were inferred from the DNA. The sample data list about 220,000 clones, and about 90% of these were observed just once. Around 3% of the sample belongs to the ten largest clones. Donors formed part of the validation cohort, which comprised fewer than 150 subjects and was distinct from the first cohort of fewer than 750 subjects. Trimmed from V: 1 base; trimmed from J: 0 bases; junction bases lacking a gene match: 6. The CDR3 measures 17 amino acids from cysteine to phenylalanine. Only the CDR3 part of the read is kept: 51 bases, read in frame from the first base. The germline V gene (reference sequence) provides CDR1 LNHNV and CDR2 YYDKDF.

The rearranged segments are TRBV15 and TRBJ1-2; the central 9 bases match TRBD1. This clonotype was sampled from a woman under 30 in good health and CMV-seronegative. Sequences were obtained from PBMCs. The nucleotide sequence is given as TGTGCCACCAGCAGAGTCACAGGGGGCCGGCCTAACTATGGCTACACCTTC. This translates into CATSRVTGGRPNYGYTF. Joined to the reference TRBV15 and TRBJ1-2 proteins, this CDR3 gives the full variable domain: DAMVIQNPRYQVTQFGKPVTLSCSQTLNHNVMYWYQQKSSQAPKLLFHYYDKDFNNEADTPDNFQSRRPNTSFCFLDIRSPGLGDTAMYLCATSRVTGGRPNYGYTFGSGTRLTVV.